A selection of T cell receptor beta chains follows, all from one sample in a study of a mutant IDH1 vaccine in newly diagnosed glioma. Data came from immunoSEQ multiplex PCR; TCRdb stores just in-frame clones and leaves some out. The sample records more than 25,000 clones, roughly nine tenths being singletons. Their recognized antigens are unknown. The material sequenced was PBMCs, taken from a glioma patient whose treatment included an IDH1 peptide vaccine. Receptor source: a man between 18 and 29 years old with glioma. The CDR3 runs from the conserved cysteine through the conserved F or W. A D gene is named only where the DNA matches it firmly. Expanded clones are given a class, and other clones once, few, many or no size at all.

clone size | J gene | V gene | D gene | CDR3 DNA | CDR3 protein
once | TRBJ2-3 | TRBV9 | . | TGTGCCAGCAGCGTATCGGCGGGTGTCACAGATACGCAGTATTTT | CASSVSAGVTDTQYF
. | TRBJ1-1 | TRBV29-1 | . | TGCAGCGTCGAGACGGTGAACACTGAAGCTTTCTTT | CSVETVNTEAFF
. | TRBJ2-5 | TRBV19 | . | TGTGCCAGTAGTATAGATCGGGCGAGTAAAGAGACCCAGTACTTC | CASSIDRASKETQYF
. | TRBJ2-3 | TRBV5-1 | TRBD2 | TGCGCCAGCAGCCCCCGGGGTAGCGGGAGCACAGATACGCAGTATTTT | CASSPRGSGSTDTQYF
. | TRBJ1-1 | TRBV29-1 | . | TGCAGCGCCACACAGACCACTGAAGCTTTCTTT | CSATQTTEAFF
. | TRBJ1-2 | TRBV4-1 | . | TGCGCCAGCAGCCAAGTGGGGGGGTTGGATGGCTACACCTTC | CASSQVGGLDGYTF
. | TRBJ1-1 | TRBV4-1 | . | TGCGCCAGCAGCCAAGACAGGGTGGCAGCGGGAACTGAAGCTTTCTTT | CASSQDRVAAGTEAFF
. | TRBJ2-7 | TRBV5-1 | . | TGCGCCAGCAGATACGAACCTGGGAACGAGCAGTACTTC | CASRYEPGNEQYF
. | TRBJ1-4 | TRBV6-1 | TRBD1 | TGTGCCAGCAGCGGGACAGCAACTAATGAAAAACTGTTTTTT | CASSGTATNEKLFF
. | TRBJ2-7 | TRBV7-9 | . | TGTGCCAGCAGCTTGGGGACTGAGCAGTACTTC | CASSLGTEQYF
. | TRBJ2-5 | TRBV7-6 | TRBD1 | TGTGCCAGCAGCCTGACAGGGGGTCCTGAGACCCAGTACTTC | CASSLTGGPETQYF
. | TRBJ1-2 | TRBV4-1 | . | TGCGCCAGCAGCCAGACCGGGACACAGAGCGACTATGGCTACACCTTC | CASSQTGTQSDYGYTF
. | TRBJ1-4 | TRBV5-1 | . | TGCGCCAGCAGCCTTTCTGGGTTGGGTAATGAAAAACTGTTTTTT | CASSLSGLGNEKLFF
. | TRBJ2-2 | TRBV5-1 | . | TGCGCCAGCAGCCAGACCGGGACCGTTGACGGGGAGCTGTTTTTT | CASSQTGTVDGELFF
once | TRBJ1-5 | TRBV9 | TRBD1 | TGTGCCAGCAGCGCGGGACAGGCCAGTCAGCCCCAGCATTTT | CASSAGQASQPQHF
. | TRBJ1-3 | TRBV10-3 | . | TGTGCCATCAGCAACGCGGAAAGTCTGGGAAACACCATATATTTT | CAISNAESLGNTIYF
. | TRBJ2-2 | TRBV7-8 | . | TGTGCCAGCAGCTCGGGACTTCTGAACACCGGGGAGCTGTTTTTT | CASSSGLLNTGELFF
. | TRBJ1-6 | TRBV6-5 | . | TGTGCCAGCAGCTCTGTTTCGGGGGAGAGGACACCCCTCCACTTT | CASSSVSGERTPLHF
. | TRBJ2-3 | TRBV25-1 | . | TGTGCCAGCAGTGAATATGCCCTTACAGATACGCAGTATTTT | CASSEYALTDTQYF
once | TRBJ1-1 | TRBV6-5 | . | TGTGCCAGCAGTTACATGGGGGGCAGGACTGAAGCTTTCTTT | CASSYMGGRTEAFF
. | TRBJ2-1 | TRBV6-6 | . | TGTGCCAGCAGACGGTCCGATGAGCAGTTCTTC | CASRRSDEQFF
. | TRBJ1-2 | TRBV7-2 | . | TGTGCCAGCAGCCAAAGATCGTATGGCTACACCTTC | CASSQRSYGYTF
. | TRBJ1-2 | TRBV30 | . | TGTGCCTGGAGTGTTGGGCACTACTATGGCTACACCTTC | CAWSVGHYYGYTF
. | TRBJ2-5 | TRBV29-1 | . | TGCAGCGTTGAGGGGCGGGATTGGGCCCAGTACTTC | CSVEGRDWAQYF
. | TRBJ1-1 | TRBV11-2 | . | TGTGCCAGCAGCCGACCAATGAACACTGAAGCTTTCTTT | CASSRPMNTEAFF
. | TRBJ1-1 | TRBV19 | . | TGTGCCAGTAGTAGGAGAAACAGAGGGCCACGCACTGAAGCTTTCTTT | CASSRRNRGPRTEAFF
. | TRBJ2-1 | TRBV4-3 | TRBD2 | TGCGCCAGCAGCCCGCGACTAGCGGGGTTATACAATGAGCAGTTCTTC | CASSPRLAGLYNEQFF